The clone carrying this T cell receptor (beta chain) was seen a handful of times. The antigen is undetermined. These data originate in a study of beta chain features in type 1 diabetes. At the level of the study: Healthy donors resembled patients in age, gender and cell yields. General study findings and limits: Patients' naive, central memory and Treg TCRB repertoires seemed closer to one another than those of healthy donors. Researchers report that Type 1 diabetes patients had moderately but significantly shorter TCRB CDR3s across all four CD4+ subsets.

Investigators reverse transcribed all isolated RNA, so they sequenced expressed TCRB transcripts. This table comes from immunoSEQ multiplex PCR, and its TCRdb copy is limited to in-frame clones, with some not included. Found here are hundreds of thousands of clones, around 15% of them singletons; the top ten hold 0.03% to 0.04%. Cells sorted by CD45RO/CCR7/CD25/CD127/CD95/CD27 comprised CD4+ naive, central memory, regulatory and stem cell-like memory cells. Sorting gave populations that all exceeded 98% purity. V was shortened by 0 bases and J by 3 bases, with 11 bases between the two germline ends. The CDR3 sequence is 15 residues long. Germline-derived CDR1 and CDR2 are KGHSH and LQKENI.

The chain carries TRBV18 and TRBJ1-2; TRBD1 is a possible D gene (6 bases). Sequencing was done on a sample of naive CD4+ T cells from blood. The TCR originated in a man aged 18 to 30 with type 1 diabetes. In nucleotides, the CDR3 is TGTGCCAGCTCACCACCGGTGCAGGGGCACTATGGCTACACCTTC. Its protein is CASSPPVQGHYGYTF.